This T cell receptor beta chain was observed in a study of cytomegalovirus exposure and HLA in healthy donors. Study-level findings and limits: Prior analysis indicated that the majority of TCR beta V segments exhibited productivity approximately 90% or approximately 30% of the time.

With regard to this clone: The antigen is unknown.

This CDR3 spans 15 amino acids. Germline CDR1 MGHRA, CDR2 YSYEKL. Trimming took off 3 bases at V and 2 bases at J, with 14 bases between the two ends. The PCR contained 60 Vbeta and 13 Jbeta primers. Sequencing was performed with immunoSEQ multiplex PCR; in TCRdb, only in-frame clones are kept and a portion is missing. The sample yields about 90,000 clones, roughly 76% seen once. The sample consisted of PBMCs. The sequence came from a woman between 55 and 75 years old in good health and CMV-seropositive. The chain links TRBV4-1 to TRBJ2-7; possible D gene TRBD1, 5 bases. The CDR3 DNA reads as TGCGCCAGCAGCCATTCAGGGCAGGACCCCTACGAGCAGTACTTC. It yields the protein CASSHSGQDPYEQYF.